This T cell receptor beta chain was recovered during a study of blood T cell repertoires in COVID-19. Study-level information: Donors in the United States, Italy and Spain gave samples during acute or convalescent COVID-19. T cells, B-cell-depleted T cells, or PBMCs provided the cDNA or gDNA that served as material.

To note about this clone: The same CDR3 also results from other DNA sequences found in this sample.

A Seattle source enrolled patients during active infection and followed them longitudinally. Per the original methods: Reference gene primer amplification yielded estimated nucleated cell counts. This table comes from immunoSEQ multiplex PCR, and its TCRdb copy is limited to in-frame clones, with some not included. That table furnishes V, J and clone size, whereas the DNA furnished D and trimming. The sample consists of 100,000 to 150,000 clones, around 85% of them appearing once. The V and J ends lost 6 bases and 0 bases respectively, with 11 bases between them. The CDR3 consists of 15 residues. Per the germline V gene, CDR1 is MDHEN and CDR2 is SYDVKM.

Sequencing input: peripheral blood. The V gene is TRBV28, the J gene TRBJ1-4; D gene ambiguous. The TCR originated in a man aged 25 to 40 with COVID-19, enrolled during active disease. The CDR3 DNA reads as TGTGCCAGCAGCCTTGGAGCTGCAACTAATGAAAAACTGTTTTTT. Its translation is CASSLGAATNEKLFF. The complete variable domain, with remaining parts taken from reference TRBV28 and TRBJ1-4, reads DVKVTQSSRYLVKRTGEKVFLECVQDMDHENMFWYRQDPGLGLRLIYFSYDVKMKEKGDIPEGYSVSREKKERFSLILESASTNQTSMYLCASSLGAATNEKLFFGSGTQLSVL.